Below, 5 T cell receptor delta chains from the same sample are listed, as sequenced in a study of γδ T cells in repeated Plasmodium falciparum infection. Gammadelta T cells were flow-sorted from PBMC into Vgamma9/Vdelta2+ and Vdelta2-negative populations for bulk analysis. TCRdb reprocessed the multiplex PCR reads through CATT. Of about 93,000 delta-chain clones detected, 0.8% to 1% appear once; the ten largest clones hold 9.5% to 10%. Material for sequencing was gamma-delta T cells from blood. All receptors derive from a pool of human donors (malaria-infected and uninfected, not separated).

Notes on this clone: A far larger clone is a single base away, which makes a read error likely. The sample carries other DNA sequences with the same CDR3. There is no J gene call, but TRDV2 is given as the V gene; the table assigns TRDD3, which was not confirmed against the DNA. Looked up from germline, CDR1 is GEAIGNYY and CDR2 is EKD. There are 16 residues in the CDR3. The CDR3 protein is CACDTKAVGDTRPLIF. In nucleotides, the CDR3 is TGTGCCTGTGACACAAAGGCTGTCGGGGATACTAGACCACTGATCTTT.

In this sample, this clone turned up many times. TCRdb attributes to this sequence the protein of a much larger clone, which differs from the DNA translation at residue 11; a read error is likely, and the protein displayed is translated from the DNA. No J gene call was made, and the V gene is TRDV2; TRDD3 reflects the table's D call only, with no check against the DNA. Germline assignment: CDR1 GEAIGNYY and CDR2 EKD. There are 13 residues in the CDR3. The DNA of the CDR3 is TGTGCCTGTGACACCTGGGGGACAGCACAACCCTTCTTT. Residues: CACDTWGTAQPFF.

Concerning this clone itself: A far larger clone is only one base removed, so a read error is likely. Other nucleotide sequences from this sample produce the same CDR3. This chain connects TRDV2 to TRDJ1, with 9 bases lining up with TRDD3. TCRdb supplies no J gene; here it was assigned by aligning the nucleotide sequence to germline. This CDR3 spans 16 amino acids. The junction had 16 bases not matched to a gene; V was cut back by 4 bases and J by 8 bases. Germline lookup yields CDR1 GEAIGNYY and CDR2 EKD. The CDR3 loop reads CACDPLGDGGGDKLIF. DNA of the CDR3: TGTGCCTGTGATCCTCTGGGGGATGGGGGCGGCGACAAACTCATCTTT.

To note about this clone: This likely traces to a read error, being one base from a far larger clone. The gene calls are TRDV1 and TRDJ1; 10 bases fit TRDD3. The J gene, not given by TCRdb, was assigned here from a germline match of the nucleotide sequence. With V trimmed by 2 bases and J by 2 bases, 26 bases remained unmatched. The V gene's germline CDR1 is TSWWSYY and CDR2 QGS. The CDR3 length is 23 residues. DNA for the CDR3: TGTGCTCTTGGGGAAGGTCCGACTCGGCAAACTGGGGGATCTCAAATAAAGACCGATAAACTCATCTTT. It encodes CALGEGPTRQTGGSQIKTDKLIF.

This clone has more than one count but fewer than ten. This likely reflects a read error, since a far larger clone is one base away. In the same sample, other DNA sequences code for this CDR3. This chain links TRDV1 with TRDJ1; a possible D gene is TRDD3 (5 bases). The CDR3 sequence is 19 residues long. Trimming pared 2 bases from V and 2 bases from J, leaving 24 bases between. From germline, CDR1 is TSWWSYY and CDR2 QGS. The CDR3 nucleotides read TGTGCTCTTGGGGAAGTGAATTTCTACCCTGGGATTCTGACCGATAAACTCATCTTT. It encodes CALGEVNFYPGILTDKLIF.